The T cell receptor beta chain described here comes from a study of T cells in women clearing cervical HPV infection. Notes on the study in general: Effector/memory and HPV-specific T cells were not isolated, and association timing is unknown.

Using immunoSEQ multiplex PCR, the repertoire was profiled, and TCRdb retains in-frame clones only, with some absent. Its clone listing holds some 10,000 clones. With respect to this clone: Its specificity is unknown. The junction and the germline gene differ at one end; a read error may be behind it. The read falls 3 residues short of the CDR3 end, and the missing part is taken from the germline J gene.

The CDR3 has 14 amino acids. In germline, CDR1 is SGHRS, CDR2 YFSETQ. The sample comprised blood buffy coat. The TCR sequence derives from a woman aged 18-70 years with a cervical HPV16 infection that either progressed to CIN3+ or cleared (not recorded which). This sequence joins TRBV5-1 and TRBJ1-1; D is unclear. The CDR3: CASTISGSNTEAFF. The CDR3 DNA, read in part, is TGCGCCAGCACCATATCCGGGTCCAACACCGAA. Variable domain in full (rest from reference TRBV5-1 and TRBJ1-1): KAGVTQTPRYLIKTRGQQVTLSCSPISGHRSVSWYQQTPGQGLQFLFEYFSETQRNKGNFPGRFSGRQFSNSRSEMNVSTLELGDSALYLCASTISGSNTEAFFGQGTRLTVV.